This T cell receptor beta chain appears in the sequencing data of a study of blood T cells in healthy people across ages. Study outcomes and limitations: A roughly linear fall in TCR beta diversity per million T cells was seen with increasing age.

To note about this clonotype: As yet, its antigen is unknown.

Unmatched junction bases numbered 8, after V lost 5 bases and J lost 2 bases. The CDR3 consists of 16 residues. Using a J-beta primer mix together with a sample-barcoded 5' primer, a second PCR was run for roughly 7 to 12 cycles. TCRdb itself ran the 5' RACE reads through MiXCR, one entry per CDR3 protein. The table lists some 920,000 distinct CDR3 sequences, roughly 51% of them singletons. Sequences were obtained from blood. The V gene is TRBV12-3 or TRBV12-4, the J gene TRBJ1-5; 8 bases match TRBD1. The clonotype originates from a woman aged 55-70 years in good health. The CDR3 bases are TGTGCCAGCAGTCCTGACAGGGGATGGGGCAATCAGCCCCAGCATTTT. Amino acids: CASSPDRGWGNQPQHF.